The present entry profiles one T cell receptor (beta chain) with its context. As yet, its antigen is unknown. This sample was included in a study of post-analysis software for immune sequencing data. Study-level points and caveats: Strong co-clustering by F measure linked samples that shared a preparation batch. Patients carried roughly 5 TRBV segments more frequently than controls did, and TRBV5-6, TRBV5-1 and TRBV20-1 were among them.

The TCR beta cDNA libraries carried unique molecular identifiers. TCRdb itself ran the PCR reads through MiXCR, one entry per CDR3 protein. Of approximately 460,000 distinct CDR3 sequences listed, roughly 45% are singletons. Germline CDR1 and CDR2: SGDLS and YYNGEE. Losses at the gene ends were 2 bases for V and 8 bases for J; bases not matched to a gene: 6. CDR3 size: 15 residues. Sequencing used blood. This clonotype was obtained from a girl between 10 and 17 years old with multiple sclerosis. J is TRBJ2-1 and V is TRBV9; 11 positions match TRBD1. The CDR3 DNA follows: TGTGCCAGCAGCGTCGGACAGGGGGCGGGTTATGAGCAGTTCTTC. It translates to CASSVGQGAGYEQFF.